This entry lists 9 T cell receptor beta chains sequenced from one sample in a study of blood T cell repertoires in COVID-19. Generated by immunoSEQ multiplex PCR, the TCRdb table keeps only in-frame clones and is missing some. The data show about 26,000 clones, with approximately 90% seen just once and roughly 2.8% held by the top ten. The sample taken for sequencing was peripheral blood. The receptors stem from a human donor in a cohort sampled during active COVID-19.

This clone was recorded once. The CDR3 DNA sequence: TGCGCCAGCAGCTGGTTCGACAGGGGAGACACCGGGGAGCTGTTTTTT. The encoded protein is CASSWFDRGDTGELFF. The V and J genes are TRBV5-1 and TRBJ2-2; 8 nucleotides match TRBD1. V dropped 3 bases and J dropped 3; count of bases not matched to a gene: 7. Germline V gene lookup returns CDR1 SGHRS and CDR2 YFSETQ. The CDR3 sequence is 16 residues long.

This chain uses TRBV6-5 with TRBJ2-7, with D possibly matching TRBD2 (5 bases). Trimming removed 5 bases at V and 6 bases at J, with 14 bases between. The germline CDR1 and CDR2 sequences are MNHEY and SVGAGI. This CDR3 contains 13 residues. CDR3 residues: CASSTIEGGEQYV. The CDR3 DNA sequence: TGTGCCAGCAGTACCATCGAGGGCGGCGAGCAGTACGTC.

The CDR3 spells CASSDKGQWTEAFF. CDR3 nucleotide sequence: TGTGCCAGCAGTGATAAGGGACAGTGGACTGAAGCTTTCTTT. This sequence joins TRBV2 and TRBJ1-1; 7 bases map to TRBD1. This CDR3 has 14 amino acids. Germline values: CDR1 SNHLY, CDR2 FYNNEI. J lost 5 bases, V lost 3 bases, and 6 bases had no gene match. Using reference TRBV2 and TRBJ1-1 for the parts outside the CDR3, the full variable domain is EPEVTQTPSHQVTQMGQEVILRCVPISNHLYFYWYRQILGQKVEFLVSFYNNEISEKSEIFDDQFSVERPDGSNFTLKIRSTKLEDSAMYFCASSDKGQWTEAFFGQGTRLTVV.

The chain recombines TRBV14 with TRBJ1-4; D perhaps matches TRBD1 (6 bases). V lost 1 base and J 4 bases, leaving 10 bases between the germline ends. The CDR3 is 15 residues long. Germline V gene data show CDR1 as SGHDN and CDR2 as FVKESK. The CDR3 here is CASSQGTALNEKLFF. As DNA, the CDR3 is TGTGCCAGCAGCCAAGGGACAGCTCTTAATGAAAAACTGTTTTTT.

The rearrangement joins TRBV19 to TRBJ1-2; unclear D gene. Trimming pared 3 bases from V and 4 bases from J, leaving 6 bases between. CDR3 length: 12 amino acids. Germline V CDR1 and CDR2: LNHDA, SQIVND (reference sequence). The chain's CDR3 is CASSMRSYGYTF. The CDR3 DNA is TGTGCCAGTAGTATGAGGAGCTATGGCTACACCTTC. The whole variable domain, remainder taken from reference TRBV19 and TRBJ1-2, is DGGITQSPKYLFRKEGQNVTLSCEQNLNHDAMYWYRQDPGQGLRLIYYSQIVNDFQKGDIAEGYSVSREKKESFPLTVTSAQKNPTAFYLCASSMRSYGYTFGSGTRLTVV.

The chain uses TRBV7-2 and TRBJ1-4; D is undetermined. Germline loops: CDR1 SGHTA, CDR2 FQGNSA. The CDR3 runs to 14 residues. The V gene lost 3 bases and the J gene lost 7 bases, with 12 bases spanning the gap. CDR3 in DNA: TGTGCCAGCAGCTTGACGAGGGCCTCTGAAAAACTGTTTTTT. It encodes CASSLTRASEKLFF.

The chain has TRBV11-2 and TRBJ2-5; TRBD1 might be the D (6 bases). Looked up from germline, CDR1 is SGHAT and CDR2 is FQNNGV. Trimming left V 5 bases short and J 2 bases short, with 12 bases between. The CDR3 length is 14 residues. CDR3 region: CASSATGLQETQYF. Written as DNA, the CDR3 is TGTGCCAGCAGCGCTACAGGGCTACAAGAGACCCAGTACTTC.

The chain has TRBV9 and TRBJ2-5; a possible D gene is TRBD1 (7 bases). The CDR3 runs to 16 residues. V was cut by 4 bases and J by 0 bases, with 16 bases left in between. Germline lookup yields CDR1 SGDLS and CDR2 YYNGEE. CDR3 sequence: CASSSPGGTDQETQYF. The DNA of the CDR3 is TGTGCCAGCAGCTCACCTGGGGGGACAGACCAAGAGACCCAGTACTTC.

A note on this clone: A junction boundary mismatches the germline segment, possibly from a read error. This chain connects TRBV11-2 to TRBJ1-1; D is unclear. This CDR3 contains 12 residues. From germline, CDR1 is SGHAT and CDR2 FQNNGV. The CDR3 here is CASSLVRPGSYF. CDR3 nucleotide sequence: TGTGCCAGCAGCTTAGTTCGACCGGGAAGCTACTTT.